This T cell receptor beta chain comes out of a study of CD8 T cells in ankylosing spondylitis. This CDR3 has 16 amino acids. V lost 6 bases and J lost 5; bases outside the gene matches: 12. TCRdb itself ran the 5' RACE reads through MiXCR, one entry per CDR3 protein. Found here are 180,000 or so distinct CDR3 sequences, around a tenth of them singletons; the top ten hold under 35%. The study's findings and limits: Several highly homologous variants made up a TCR beta motif, and this motif appeared characteristic of ankylosing spondylitis blood. Prior literature has documented some motif variants in synovial fluid and blood from reactive arthritis. Significant enrichment of disease-linked clones was reported in matched ankylosing spondylitis synovial fluid.

This clonotype was detected many times. Its antigen is unknown. Sequencing input: blood, either unsorted or a sorted T cell fraction (not recorded which). This sequence joins TRBV12-3 or TRBV12-4 and TRBJ1-1, with 10 bases that match TRBD1. The clonotype comes from a male donor with ankylosing spondylitis or in good health (not recorded which). The CDR3: CASSFGTGARRTEAFF. Written as DNA, the CDR3 is TGTGCCAGCAGCTTTGGGACAGGGGCCAGGAGAACTGAAGCTTTCTTT.